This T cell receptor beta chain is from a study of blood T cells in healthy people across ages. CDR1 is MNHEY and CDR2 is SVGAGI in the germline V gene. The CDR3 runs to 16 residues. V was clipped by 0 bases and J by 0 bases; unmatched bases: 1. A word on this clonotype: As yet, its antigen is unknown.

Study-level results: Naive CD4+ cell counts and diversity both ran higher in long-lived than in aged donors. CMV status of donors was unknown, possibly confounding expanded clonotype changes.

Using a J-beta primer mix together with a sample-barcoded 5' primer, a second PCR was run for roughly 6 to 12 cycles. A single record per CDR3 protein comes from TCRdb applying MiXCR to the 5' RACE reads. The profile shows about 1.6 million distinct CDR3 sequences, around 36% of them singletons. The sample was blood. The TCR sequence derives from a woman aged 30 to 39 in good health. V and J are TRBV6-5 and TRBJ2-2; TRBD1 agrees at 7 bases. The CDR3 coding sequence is TGTGCCAGCAGTTACTCCGGGACAGCGAACACCGGGGAGCTGTTTTTT. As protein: CASSYSGTANTGELFF.